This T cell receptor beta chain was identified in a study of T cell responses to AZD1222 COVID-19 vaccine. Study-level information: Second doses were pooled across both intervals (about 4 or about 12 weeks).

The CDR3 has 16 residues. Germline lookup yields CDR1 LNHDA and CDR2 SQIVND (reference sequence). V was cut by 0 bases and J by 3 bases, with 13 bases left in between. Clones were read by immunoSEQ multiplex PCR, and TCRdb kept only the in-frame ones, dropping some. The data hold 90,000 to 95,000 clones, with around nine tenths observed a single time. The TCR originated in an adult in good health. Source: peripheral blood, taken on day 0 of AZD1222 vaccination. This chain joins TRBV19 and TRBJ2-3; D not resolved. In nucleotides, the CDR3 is TGTGCCAGTAGTATAGAGGGAAAGCCGCATACAGATACGCAGTATTTT. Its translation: CASSIEGKPHTDTQYF.